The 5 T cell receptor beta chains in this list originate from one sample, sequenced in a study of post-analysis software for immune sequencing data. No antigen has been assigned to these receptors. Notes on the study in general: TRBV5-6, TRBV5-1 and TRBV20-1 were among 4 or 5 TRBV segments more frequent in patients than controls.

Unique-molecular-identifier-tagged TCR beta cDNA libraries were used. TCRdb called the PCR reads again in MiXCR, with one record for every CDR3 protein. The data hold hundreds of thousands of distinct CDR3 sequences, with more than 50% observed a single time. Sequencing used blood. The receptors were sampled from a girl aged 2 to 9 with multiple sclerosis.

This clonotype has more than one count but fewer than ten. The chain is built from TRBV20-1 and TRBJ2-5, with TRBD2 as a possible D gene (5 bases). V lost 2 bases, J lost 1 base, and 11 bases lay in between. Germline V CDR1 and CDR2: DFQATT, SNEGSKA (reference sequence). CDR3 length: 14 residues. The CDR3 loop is CSARIAGTQETQYF. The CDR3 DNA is TGCAGTGCTAGAATTGCGGGTACCCAAGAGACCCAGTACTTC.

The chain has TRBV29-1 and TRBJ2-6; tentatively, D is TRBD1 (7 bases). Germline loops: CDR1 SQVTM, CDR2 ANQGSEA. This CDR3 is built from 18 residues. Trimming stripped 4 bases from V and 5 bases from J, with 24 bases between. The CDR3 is CSVVSSEGAISRANVLTF. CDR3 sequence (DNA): TGCAGCGTTGTTAGCTCGGAGGGGGCGATATCTAGGGCCAACGTCCTGACTTTC.

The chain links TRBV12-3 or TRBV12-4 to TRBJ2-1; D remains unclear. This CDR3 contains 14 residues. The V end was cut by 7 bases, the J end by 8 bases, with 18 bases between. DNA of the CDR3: TGTGCCAGCAAACGCGCGGATCGAAGGGATGAGCAGTTCTTC. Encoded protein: CASKRADRRDEQFF.

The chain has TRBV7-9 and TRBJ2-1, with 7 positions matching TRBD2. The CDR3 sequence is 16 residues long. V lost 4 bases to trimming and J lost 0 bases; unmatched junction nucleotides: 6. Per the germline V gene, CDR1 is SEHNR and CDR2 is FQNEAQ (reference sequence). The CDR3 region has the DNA TGTGCCAGCAGCTGGCTGAGCGGGGCCTCCTACAATGAGCAGTTCTTC. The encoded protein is CASSWLSGASYNEQFF.

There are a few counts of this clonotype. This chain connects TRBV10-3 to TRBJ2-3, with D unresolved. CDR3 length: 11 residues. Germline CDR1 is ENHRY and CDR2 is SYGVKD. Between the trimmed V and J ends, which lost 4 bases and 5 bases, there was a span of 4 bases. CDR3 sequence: CAISGEDTQYF. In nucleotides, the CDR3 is TGTGCCATCAGTGGAGAAGATACGCAGTATTTT.